This T cell receptor beta chain came from a study of monozygotic twins with inflammatory bowel disease. An approximately 2.7 ml blood sample was drawn per donor. Each UMI harboured a 6-nucleotide sample barcode and was appended via template switching. For each CDR3 protein, TCRdb gives one entry from its re-call of the 5' RACE reads, without DNA. Its table lists over 350,000 distinct CDR3 sequences. Sequences were obtained from blood. The receptor was derived from a human donor with ulcerative colitis or Crohn's disease, or a healthy co-twin of an affected twin (not recorded which).

The CDR3 here is CASMAYGNQPQHF. The rearrangement joins TRBV6-2 or TRBV6-3 to TRBJ1-5. Germline assignment: CDR1 MNHEY and CDR2 SVGEGT. The CDR3 loop spans 13 amino acids.